Given below is one T cell receptor (beta chain) in context. Germline loops: CDR1 SGDLS, CDR2 YYNGEE. The CDR3 spans 13 residues. V gave up 0 bases and J gave up 7 bases, with 11 bases separating them. This sample was included in a study of blood T cell repertoires in COVID-19. TCRdb's copy holds only in-frame clones and misses some; the assay was immunoSEQ multiplex PCR. The sample holds 150,000 to 200,000 clones; about 79% are singletons and the top ten take about 26%. The specimen sequenced was peripheral blood. The receptor was derived from a woman aged 70-85 years with acute or convalescent COVID-19. The chain uses TRBV9 and TRBJ2-7; D is unclear. The CDR3, as DNA: TGTGCCAGCAGCGTAGGCTGGAGACGGGAGCAGTACTTC. Its translation: CASSVGWRREQYF.